This passage covers 4 T cell receptor beta chains from one sample sequenced in a study of blood T cell repertoires in COVID-19. Sequencing was performed with immunoSEQ multiplex PCR; in TCRdb, only in-frame clones are kept and a portion is missing. The table has some 250,000 clones, just over 85% seen once. The source material was PBMCs or T cells enriched from blood (not recorded which). These receptor sequences come from a man aged 18 to 29 who had recovered from COVID-19.

This clone came up once. This chain connects TRBV27 to TRBJ2-7; D is undetermined. The V gene lost 6 bases and the J gene lost 3 bases, with 18 bases spanning the gap. CDR1 MNHEY and CDR2 SMNVEV come from the germline V gene (reference sequence). The CDR3 spans 15 residues. The chain's CDR3 is CASRAESLSFYEQYF. CDR3 DNA: TGTGCCAGCAGGGCCGAGTCTCTTAGCTTCTACGAGCAGTACTTC.

This chain uses TRBV7-9 with TRBJ2-7; maybe TRBD2 (5 bases). The CDR3 extends over 11 amino acids. Germline CDR1 SEHNR, CDR2 FQNEAQ (reference sequence). The V and J ends lost 8 bases and 3 bases respectively, with 8 bases between them. The CDR3 DNA is TGTGCCAGCGGAGAGGGCTACGAGCAGTACTTC. It is translated as CASGEGYEQYF.

The chain carries TRBV27 and TRBJ2-7; no reliable D call. Germline values: CDR1 MNHEY, CDR2 SMNVEV (reference sequence). Trimming took 3 bases from V and 2 from J, leaving 8 bases between them. The CDR3 totals 13 residues. The CDR3 DNA reads as TGTGCCAGCAGTTTTAGCAGACCCTACGAGCAGTACTTC. Encoded protein: CASSFSRPYEQYF.

The chain joins TRBV20-1 to TRBJ1-1; unclear D gene. CDR3 size: 13 residues. CDR1 is DFQATT, CDR2 SNEGSKA, per germline (reference sequence). With 3 bases removed from V and 0 bases from J, the gap between germline ends came to 8 bases. The CDR3 DNA sequence: TGCAGTGCTAGTACAGTCATGAACACTGAAGCTTTCTTT. Amino acid sequence: CSASTVMNTEAFF.